Listed here are 10 T cell receptor beta chains from one sample, sequenced in a study of cytomegalovirus exposure and HLA in healthy donors. PCR amplification relied on 60 Vbeta primers (plus 13 Jbeta primers). The table came from immunoSEQ multiplex PCR; TCRdb's copy has only in-frame clones and leaves some out. The top ten clones hold less than 2% of a sample with some 200,000 clones, roughly 84% of them seen once. The sample comprised PBMCs. Receptor source: a man aged 45-60 years in good health and CMV-seronegative.

This clone was seen more than once but under ten times. The chain carries TRBV20-1 and TRBJ1-5; D gene unclear. V was cut by 3 bases and J by 6 bases, with 3 bases left in between. The CDR3 has 10 residues. Germline CDR1 and CDR2: DFQATT and SNEGSKA (reference sequence). DNA of the CDR3: TGCAGTGCTAGTATTCAGCCCCAGCATTTT. Translating gives CSASIQPQHF.

The chain links TRBV28 to TRBJ2-2, with 7 bases aligning to TRBD1. The CDR3 is made up of 15 amino acids. The J segment lost 0 bases and the V segment lost 3 bases, leaving 1 base of the junction unmatched. Germline lookup yields CDR1 MDHEN and CDR2 SYDVKM. The CDR3 reads CASSFRGTNTGELFF. Written as DNA, the CDR3 is TGTGCCAGCAGTTTCAGGGGGACGAACACCGGGGAGCTGTTTTTT.

V and J are TRBV29-1 and TRBJ2-1; D is possibly TRBD2 (7 bases). The CDR3 loop spans 14 amino acids. Germline CDR1 reads SQVTM; CDR2 reads ANQGSEA. The germline V and J ends were trimmed by 7 bases and 6 bases, with 19 bases remaining between them. The DNA of the CDR3 is TGCAGCGCCGGCGCTTGGGGAGGGGGCAATGAGCAGTTCTTC. It yields the protein CSAGAWGGGNEQFF.

This chain uses TRBV6-5 with TRBJ2-1; TRBD2 might be the D (5 bases). The germline V and J ends were trimmed by 0 bases and 5 bases, with 8 bases remaining between them. The CDR3 has 14 amino acids. Germline lookup yields CDR1 MNHEY and CDR2 SVGAGI. The CDR3 DNA sequence: TGTGCCAGCAGTTACTCGAAGGGAGACAATGAGCAGTTCTTC. Translated, it gives CASSYSKGDNEQFF.

This clone came up a few times. V usage is TRBV6-6 and J usage is TRBJ2-7, with a possible D match to TRBD2 (6 bases). The CDR3 has 13 residues. Trimming pared 5 bases from V and 2 bases from J, leaving 10 bases between. Looked up from germline, CDR1 is MNHNY and CDR2 is SVGAGI (reference sequence). The CDR3 sequence: CASSRREAYEQYF. CDR3 nucleotides: TGTGCCAGCAGTCGCAGGGAGGCCTACGAGCAGTACTTC.

The J gene is TRBJ2-5, the V gene TRBV5-8, with TRBD2 identical over 12 bases. The CDR3 extends over 15 amino acids. With 5 bases clipped from V and 2 bases from J, the junction kept 4 bases outside the gene matches. CDR1 is SGHTS, CDR2 YDEGEE, per germline. The CDR3 region has the DNA TGTGCCAGCAGGTTACTAGCGGGAGGACAAGAGACCCAGTACTTC. Its translation is CASRLLAGGQETQYF.

Comment on this clone: Different DNA sequences within this sample yield the same CDR3. The rearrangement links TRBV10-1 to TRBJ2-2; no reliable D call. CDR3 length: 12 residues. Between the trimmed V and J ends, which lost 3 bases and 7 bases, there was a span of 6 bases. Germline V gene data show CDR1 as WNHNN and CDR2 as SYGVQD (reference sequence). The CDR3 DNA follows: TGCGCCAGCAGTGAAAATAGCGGGGAGCTGTTTTTT. As protein: CASSENSGELFF.

This clone appeared once. This chain connects TRBV18 to TRBJ1-5; 8 bases align to TRBD1. CDR3 length equals 17 residues. Germline CDR1 KGHSH, CDR2 LQKENI. V lost 2 bases to trimming and J lost 4 bases; unmatched junction nucleotides: 10. DNA of the CDR3: TGTGCCAGCTCACCATATCAGGCGACAGGGGCAAATCAGCCCCAGCATTTT. Residues: CASSPYQATGANQPQHF.

Comments on this clone: Germline is not matched at one junction end, which may reflect a read error. The J gene is TRBJ2-4, the V gene TRBV6-1; D is possibly TRBD2 (6 bases). The CDR3 spans 18 residues. Germline V CDR1 and CDR2: MNHNS, SASEGT. The CDR3 loop is CASSGRALLDLAKNSQYF. CDR3 DNA: TGTGCCAGCAGTGGGAGGGCCCTCCTGGACCTAGCCAAAAACAGTCAGTACTTC.

The chain uses TRBV28 and TRBJ2-7, with 9 nucleotides matching TRBD2. Germline V lookup: CDR1 MDHEN, CDR2 SYDVKM. The CDR3 extends over 15 amino acids. Trimming took 2 bases from V and 4 from J; bases not matched to a gene: 6. CDR3: CASSLIAGGRYEQYF. As DNA, the CDR3 is TGTGCCAGCAGTTTAATTGCGGGAGGGCGGTACGAGCAGTACTTC.